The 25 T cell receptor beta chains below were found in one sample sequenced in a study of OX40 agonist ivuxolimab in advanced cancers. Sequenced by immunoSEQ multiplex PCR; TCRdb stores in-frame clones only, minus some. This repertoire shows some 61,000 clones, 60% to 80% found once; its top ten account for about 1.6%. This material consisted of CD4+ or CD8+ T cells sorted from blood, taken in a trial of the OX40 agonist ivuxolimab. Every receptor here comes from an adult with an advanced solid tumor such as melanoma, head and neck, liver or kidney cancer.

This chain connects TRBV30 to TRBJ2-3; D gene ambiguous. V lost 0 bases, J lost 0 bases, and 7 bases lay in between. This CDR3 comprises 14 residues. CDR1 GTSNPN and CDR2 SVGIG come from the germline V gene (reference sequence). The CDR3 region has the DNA TGTGCCTGGAGTGTAAGGCGGAGCACAGATACGCAGTATTTT. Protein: CAWSVRRSTDTQYF.

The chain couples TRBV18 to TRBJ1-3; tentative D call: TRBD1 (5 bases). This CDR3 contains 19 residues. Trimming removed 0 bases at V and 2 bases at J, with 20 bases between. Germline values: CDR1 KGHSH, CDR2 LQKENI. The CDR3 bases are TGTGCCAGCTCACCACCTGCCTCGGTGGTAGGGACCCCTGGAAACACCATATATTTT. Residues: CASSPPASVVGTPGNTIYF.

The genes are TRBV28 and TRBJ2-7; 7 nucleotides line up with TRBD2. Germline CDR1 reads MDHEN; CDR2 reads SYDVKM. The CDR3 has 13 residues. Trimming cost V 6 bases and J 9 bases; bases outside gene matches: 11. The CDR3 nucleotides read TGTGCCAGCAGACCCTCGGCGGGAGAGGTGCAGTACTTC. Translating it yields CASRPSAGEVQYF.

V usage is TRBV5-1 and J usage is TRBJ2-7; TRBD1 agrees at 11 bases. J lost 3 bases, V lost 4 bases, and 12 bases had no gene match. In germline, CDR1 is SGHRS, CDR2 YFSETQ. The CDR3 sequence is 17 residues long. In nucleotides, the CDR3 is TGCGCCAGCAGCCCCGGACAGGGGGCGCGTTCTCGCTACGAGCAGTACTTC. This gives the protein CASSPGQGARSRYEQYF.

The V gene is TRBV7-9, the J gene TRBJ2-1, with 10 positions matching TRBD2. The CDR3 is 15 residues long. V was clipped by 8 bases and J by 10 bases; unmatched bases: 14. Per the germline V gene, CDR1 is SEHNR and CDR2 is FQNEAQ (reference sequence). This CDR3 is CASLIGASGRREQFF. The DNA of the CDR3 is TGTGCCAGCCTCATAGGGGCTAGCGGGAGACGCGAGCAGTTCTTC.

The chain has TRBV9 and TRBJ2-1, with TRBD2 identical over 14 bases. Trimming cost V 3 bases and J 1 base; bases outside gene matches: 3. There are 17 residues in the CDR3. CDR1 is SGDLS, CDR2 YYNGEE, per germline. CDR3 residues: CASSAGTSGRSYNEQFF. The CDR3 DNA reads TGTGCCAGCAGCGCAGGGACTAGCGGGAGATCCTACAATGAGCAGTTCTTC.

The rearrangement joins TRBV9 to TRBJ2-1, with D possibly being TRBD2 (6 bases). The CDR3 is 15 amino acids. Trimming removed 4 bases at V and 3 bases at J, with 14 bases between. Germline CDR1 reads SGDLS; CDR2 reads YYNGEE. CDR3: CASSPGWGDYNEQFF. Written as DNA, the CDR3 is TGTGCCAGCAGCCCCGGCTGGGGGGACTACAATGAGCAGTTCTTC.

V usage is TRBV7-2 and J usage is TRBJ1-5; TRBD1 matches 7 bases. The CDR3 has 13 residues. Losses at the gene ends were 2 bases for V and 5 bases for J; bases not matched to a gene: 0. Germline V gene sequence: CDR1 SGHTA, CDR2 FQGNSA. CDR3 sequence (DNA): TGTGCCAGCAGCTTACAGGGGGATCAGCCCCAGCATTTT. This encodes CASSLQGDQPQHF.

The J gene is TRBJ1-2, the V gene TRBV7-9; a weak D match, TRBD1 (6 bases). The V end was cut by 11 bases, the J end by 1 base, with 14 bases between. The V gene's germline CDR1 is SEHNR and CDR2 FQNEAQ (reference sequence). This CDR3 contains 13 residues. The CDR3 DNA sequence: TGTGCCGGTCAGACAGGCAATAACTATGGCTACACCTTC. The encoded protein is CAGQTGNNYGYTF.

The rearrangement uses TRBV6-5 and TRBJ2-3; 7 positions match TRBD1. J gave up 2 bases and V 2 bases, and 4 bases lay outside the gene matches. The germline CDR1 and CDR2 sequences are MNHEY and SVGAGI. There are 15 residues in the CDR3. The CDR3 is CASSYRQGSTDTQYF. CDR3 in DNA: TGTGCCAGCAGTTACCGACAGGGCTCCACAGATACGCAGTATTTT.

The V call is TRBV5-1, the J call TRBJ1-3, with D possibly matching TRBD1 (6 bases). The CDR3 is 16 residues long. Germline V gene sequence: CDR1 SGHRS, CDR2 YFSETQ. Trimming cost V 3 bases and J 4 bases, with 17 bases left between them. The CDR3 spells CASSYSGVRAGNTIYF. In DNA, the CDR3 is TGCGCCAGCAGCTATTCAGGGGTCCGAGCCGGAAACACCATATATTTT.

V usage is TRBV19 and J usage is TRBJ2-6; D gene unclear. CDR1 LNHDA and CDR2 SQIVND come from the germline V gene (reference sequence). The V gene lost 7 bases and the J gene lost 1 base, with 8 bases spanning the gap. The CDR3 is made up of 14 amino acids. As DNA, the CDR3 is TGTGCCAGTACCATTCCTTCTGGGGCCAACGTCCTGACTTTC. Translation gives CASTIPSGANVLTF.

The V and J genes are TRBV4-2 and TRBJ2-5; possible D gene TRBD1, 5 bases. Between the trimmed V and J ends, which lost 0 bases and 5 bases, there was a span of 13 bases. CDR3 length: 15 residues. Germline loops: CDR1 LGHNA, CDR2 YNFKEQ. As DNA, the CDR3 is TGTGCCAGCAGCCAAGAGGGCAGGGTGGGGGAGACCCAGTACTTC. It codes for CASSQEGRVGETQYF.

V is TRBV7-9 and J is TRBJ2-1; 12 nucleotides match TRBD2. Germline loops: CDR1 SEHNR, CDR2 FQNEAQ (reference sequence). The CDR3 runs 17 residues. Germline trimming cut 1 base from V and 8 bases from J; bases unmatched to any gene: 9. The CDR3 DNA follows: TGTGCCAGCAGCTTAGTCGCTAGCGGGAGGGCCGACCATGAGCAGTTCTTC. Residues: CASSLVASGRADHEQFF.

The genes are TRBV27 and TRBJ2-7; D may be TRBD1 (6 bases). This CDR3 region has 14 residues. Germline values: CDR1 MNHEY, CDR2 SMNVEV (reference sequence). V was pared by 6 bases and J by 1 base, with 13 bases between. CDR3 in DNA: TGTGCCAGCAGCTTAAACAGGGTATCCTACGAGCAGTACTTC. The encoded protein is CASSLNRVSYEQYF.

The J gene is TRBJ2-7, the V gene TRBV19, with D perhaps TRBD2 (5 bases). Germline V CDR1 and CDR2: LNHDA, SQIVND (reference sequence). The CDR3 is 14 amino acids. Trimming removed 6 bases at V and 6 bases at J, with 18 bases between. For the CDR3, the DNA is TGTGCCAGTAGCTCGGGCGGGCACCCCCCCGAGCAGTACTTC. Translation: CASSSGGHPPEQYF.

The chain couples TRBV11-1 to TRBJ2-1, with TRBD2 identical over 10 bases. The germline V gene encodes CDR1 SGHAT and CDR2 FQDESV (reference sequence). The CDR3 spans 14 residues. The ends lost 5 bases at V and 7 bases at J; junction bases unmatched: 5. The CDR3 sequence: CASSPGLAKNEQFF. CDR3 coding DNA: TGTGCCAGCAGCCCGGGACTAGCGAAGAATGAGCAGTTCTTC. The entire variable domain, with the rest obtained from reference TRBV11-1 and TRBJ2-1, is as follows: EAEVAQSPRYKITEKSQAVAFWCDPISGHATLYWYRQILGQGPELLVQFQDESVVDDSQLPKDRFSAERLKGVDSTLKIQPAELGDSAMYLCASSPGLAKNEQFFGPGTRLTVL.

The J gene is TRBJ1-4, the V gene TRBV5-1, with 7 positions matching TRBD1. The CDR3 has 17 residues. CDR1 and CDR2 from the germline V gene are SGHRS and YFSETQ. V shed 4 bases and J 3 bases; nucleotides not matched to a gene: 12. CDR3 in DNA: TGCGCCAGCAGCGACAGACAGGGTGCGCACGCTAATGAAAAACTGTTTTTT. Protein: CASSDRQGAHANEKLFF. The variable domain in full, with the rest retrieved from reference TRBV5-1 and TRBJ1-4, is KAGVTQTPRYLIKTRGQQVTLSCSPISGHRSVSWYQQTPGQGLQFLFEYFSETQRNKGNFPGRFSGRQFSNSRSEMNVSTLELGDSALYLCASSDRQGAHANEKLFFGSGTQLSVL.

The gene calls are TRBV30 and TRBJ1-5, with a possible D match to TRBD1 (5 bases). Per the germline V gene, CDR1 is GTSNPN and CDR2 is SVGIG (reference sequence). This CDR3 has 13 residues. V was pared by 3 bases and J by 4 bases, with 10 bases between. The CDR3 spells CAWSPKGNQPQHF. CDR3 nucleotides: TGTGCCTGGAGCCCAAAGGGGAATCAGCCCCAGCATTTT.

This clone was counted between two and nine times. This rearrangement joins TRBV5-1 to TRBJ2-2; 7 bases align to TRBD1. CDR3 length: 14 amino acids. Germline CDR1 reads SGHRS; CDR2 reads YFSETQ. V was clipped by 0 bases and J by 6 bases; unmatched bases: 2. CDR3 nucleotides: TGCGCCAGCAGCTTGGCCCAGGGGGCCGGGGAGCTGTTTTTT. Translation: CASSLAQGAGELFF.

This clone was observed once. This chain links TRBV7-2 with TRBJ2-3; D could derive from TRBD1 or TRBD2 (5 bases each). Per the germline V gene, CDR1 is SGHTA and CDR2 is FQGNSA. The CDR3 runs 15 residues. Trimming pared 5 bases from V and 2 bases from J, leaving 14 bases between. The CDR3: CASSVGPQHTDTQYF. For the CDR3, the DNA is TGTGCCAGCAGCGTGGGACCACAACACACAGATACGCAGTATTTT.

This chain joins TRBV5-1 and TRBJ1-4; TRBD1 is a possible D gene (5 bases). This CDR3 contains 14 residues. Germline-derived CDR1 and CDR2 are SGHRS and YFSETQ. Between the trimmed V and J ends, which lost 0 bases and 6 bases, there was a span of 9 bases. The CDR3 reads CASSLAGVHEKLFF. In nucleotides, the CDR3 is TGCGCCAGCAGCTTGGCGGGGGTTCATGAAAAACTGTTTTTT.

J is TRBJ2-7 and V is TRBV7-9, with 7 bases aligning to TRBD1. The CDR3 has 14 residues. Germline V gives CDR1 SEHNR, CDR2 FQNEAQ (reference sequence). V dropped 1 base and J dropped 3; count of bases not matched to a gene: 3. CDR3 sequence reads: CASSLVDRDYEQYF. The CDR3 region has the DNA TGTGCCAGCAGCTTAGTAGACAGGGACTACGAGCAGTACTTC.

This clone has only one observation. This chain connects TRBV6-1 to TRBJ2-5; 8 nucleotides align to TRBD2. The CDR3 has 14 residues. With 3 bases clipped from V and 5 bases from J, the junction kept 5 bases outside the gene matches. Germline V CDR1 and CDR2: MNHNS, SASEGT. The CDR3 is CASSDAGGRETQYF. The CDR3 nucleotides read TGTGCCAGCAGTGACGCGGGGGGCAGGGAGACCCAGTACTTC.

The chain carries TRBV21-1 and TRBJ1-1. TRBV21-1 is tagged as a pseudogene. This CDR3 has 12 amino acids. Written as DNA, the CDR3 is TGTGCCAGCGACCTGGGTTTGGATGAAGCTTTCTTT. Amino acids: CASDLGLDEAFF.